Below are 31 T cell receptor beta chains sequenced from a single sample in a study of T cell responses to AZD1222 COVID-19 vaccine (dated by TCRdb to about 2021). Receptors were amplified or captured by the immunoSEQ multiplex PCR assay. TCRdb stores this immuneACCESS table with in-frame sequences only. Part of the clones is absent; in the studies checked, under half of the shortfall reflects unresolved V genes, and no reason is known for the rest. The sample contains about 180,000 clones, 90% to 95% of them found a single time. 1.9% of the sample is taken by the ten largest. The time point label, as the study defines it: baseline before first vaccination. The source was peripheral blood, collected on day 0 of AZD1222 vaccination. Receptors were obtained from an adult in good health.

The chain is built from TRBV12-3 or TRBV12-4 and TRBJ2-7; TRBD1 matches at 9 bases. The J segment lost 6 bases and the V segment lost 8 bases, leaving 8 bases of the junction unmatched. The CDR3 consists of 13 residues. DNA of the CDR3: TGTGCCAGCGGGACAGGGCCGATTCTCGAGCAGTACTTC. Protein product: CASGTGPILEQYF.

This sequence joins TRBV7-2 and TRBJ1-6, with TRBD1 as a possible D gene (5 bases). The CDR3 has 11 residues. Germline V gene data show CDR1 as SGHTA and CDR2 as FQGNSA. Trimming pared 5 bases from V and 10 bases from J, leaving 6 bases between. Here the CDR3 reads CASSGGSPLHF. Here the CDR3 DNA reads TGTGCCAGCAGCGGGGGATCACCCCTCCACTTT. The variable domain in full, with the rest retrieved from reference TRBV7-2 and TRBJ1-6, is GAGVSQSPSNKVTEKGKDVELRCDPISGHTALYWYRQSLGQGLEFLIYFQGNSAPDKSGLPSDRFSAERTGGSVSTLTIQRTQQEDSAVYLCASSGGSPLHFGNGTRLTVT.

This chain connects TRBV10-1 to TRBJ2-3; 8 nucleotides align to TRBD1. V was pared by 5 bases and J by 5 bases, with 6 bases of the junction left unmatched. The CDR3 length is 14 residues. Germline loops: CDR1 WNHNN, CDR2 SYGVQD (reference sequence). In DNA form, the CDR3 reads TGCGCCAGCAGTCAGGGGGCGTCTGAAGATACGCAGTATTTT. Protein sequence: CASSQGASEDTQYF.

The chain recombines TRBV7-8 with TRBJ1-5, with D maybe TRBD1 (5 bases). The ends were cut back, 1 base at V and 5 bases at J, with 15 bases in the middle. Germline CDR1 and CDR2: SGHVS and FQNEAQ. The CDR3 totals 16 residues. The CDR3 nucleotides are TGTGCCAGCAGCTTAGAACCCCAGGGTGTGGATCAGCCCCAGCATTTT. This translates into CASSLEPQGVDQPQHF.

The chain recombines TRBV7-3 with TRBJ1-2, with 11 bases lining up with TRBD1. The CDR3 contains 17 residues. Germline values: CDR1 SGHTA, CDR2 FQGTGA. V lost 5 bases and J lost 3; bases outside the gene matches: 11. This chain's CDR3 is CASSPHGQGAGHYGYTF. For the CDR3, the DNA is TGTGCCAGCAGCCCCCATGGACAGGGGGCTGGGCACTATGGCTACACCTTC.

V usage is TRBV20-1 and J usage is TRBJ2-1; D is ambiguous. The CDR3 is 11 residues long. V dropped 3 bases and J dropped 10 bases, with 10 bases sitting between them. CDR1 DFQATT and CDR2 SNEGSKA come from the germline V gene (reference sequence). CDR3 in amino acids: CSARVLYEQFF. In nucleotides, the CDR3 is TGCAGTGCTAGGGTCCTTTACGAGCAGTTCTTC.

The chain links TRBV6-4 to TRBJ1-5; a weak D match, TRBD1 (6 bases). Between the trimmed V and J ends, which lost 7 bases and 0 bases, there was a span of 16 bases. Germline values: CDR1 MRHNA, CDR2 SNTAGT. The CDR3 length is 16 residues. The CDR3 DNA reads TGTGCCAGCACCCTGAACAGGGTCCATAGCAATCAGCCCCAGCATTTT. As protein: CASTLNRVHSNQPQHF.

The CDR3 protein is CASSQSLAGAYEQYF. In DNA, the CDR3 is TGTGCCAGCAGCCAATCGCTAGCGGGGGCCTACGAGCAGTACTTC. The chain links TRBV3-1 (or the pseudogene TRBV3-2) to TRBJ2-7; TRBD2 agrees at 10 bases. The CDR3 covers 15 residues. The J segment lost 2 bases and the V segment lost 2 bases, leaving 3 bases of the junction unmatched. Germline V lookup: CDR1 LGHDT, CDR2 YNNKEL (reference sequence).

This clone was recorded at least ten times. The V gene is TRBV14, the J gene TRBJ1-1; the match to TRBD1 covers 11 bases. With V trimmed by 4 bases and J by 7 bases, 11 bases remained unmatched. The germline V gene has CDR1 SGHDN and CDR2 FVKESK. CDR3 length equals 16 residues. The CDR3 is CASSPRDRGLGVEAFF. DNA of the CDR3: TGTGCCAGCAGCCCCCGGGACAGGGGGTTAGGGGTTGAAGCTTTCTTT.

The chain employs TRBV6-5 and TRBJ2-1; the D gene is possibly TRBD1 (6 bases). Deletions cut 8 bases from V and 6 bases from J, with 11 bases between. The CDR3 has 12 residues. CDR1 and CDR2 from the germline V gene are MNHEY and SVGAGI. CDR3 protein: CASGSGVNEQFF. CDR3 in DNA: TGTGCCAGCGGCTCAGGGGTCAATGAGCAGTTCTTC.

This chain joins TRBV5-1 and TRBJ2-1; no clear D. The CDR3 spans 16 residues. The germline V gene has CDR1 SGHRS and CDR2 YFSETQ. V was cut by 1 base and J by 0 bases, with 11 bases left in between. This CDR3 is CASSLNRLVSYNEQFF. The CDR3 bases are TGCGCCAGCAGCTTGAATAGGTTGGTCTCCTACAATGAGCAGTTCTTC.

The V call is TRBV6-6, the J call TRBJ2-7, with D maybe TRBD2 (5 bases). The CDR3 consists of 14 residues. Germline V gives CDR1 MNHNY, CDR2 SVGAGI (reference sequence). V gave up 3 bases and J gave up 4 bases, with 13 bases separating them. CDR3 nucleotide sequence: TGTGCCAGCAGTTATCAGGAGGTTAGGTACGAGCAGTACTTC. Its translation: CASSYQEVRYEQYF.

This chain connects TRBV30 to TRBJ1-1, with a weak D call TRBD1 (5 bases). Per the germline V gene, CDR1 is GTSNPN and CDR2 is SVGIG (reference sequence). The V and J ends lost 4 bases and 8 bases respectively, with 17 bases between them. CDR3 length: 13 residues. CDR3 protein: CAWNRSPAQEAFF. As DNA, the CDR3 is TGTGCCTGGAACAGGTCTCCAGCGCAAGAAGCTTTCTTT.

CDR3 in DNA: TGTGCCAGCAGTTACTCGAGTGCAGGGTATAGCGGGGAGCTGTTTTTT. Its translation: CASSYSSAGYSGELFF. The V gene is TRBV6-2 or TRBV6-3, the J gene TRBJ2-2; D may be TRBD1 (5 bases). The CDR3 runs 16 residues. CDR1 and CDR2 from the germline V gene are MNHEY and SVGEGT. The V end lost 0 bases, the J end lost 7 bases, and 15 bases lay between the germline ends.

The V and J genes are TRBV3-1 (or the pseudogene TRBV3-2) and TRBJ1-2; maybe TRBD1 (5 bases). V lost 0 bases, J lost 12 bases, and 23 bases lay in between. This CDR3 is 16 amino acids long. Germline V gene lookup returns CDR1 LGHDT and CDR2 YNNKEL (reference sequence). The DNA for the CDR3 is TGTGCCAGCAGCCAAGATGGTTCCAGTCCGGAGGCGGACAACACCTTC. Its protein is CASSQDGSSPEADNTF.

The chain has TRBV7-2 and TRBJ2-1; 8 positions agree with TRBD2. The CDR3 contains 15 residues. Germline V CDR1 and CDR2: SGHTA, FQGNSA. V dropped 3 bases and J dropped 7; count of bases not matched to a gene: 8. The CDR3 region is CASSFPGGQANEQFF. For the CDR3, the DNA is TGTGCCAGCAGCTTCCCGGGAGGGCAGGCTAATGAGCAGTTCTTC.

The chain employs TRBV7-8 and TRBJ2-2; 7 nucleotides agree with TRBD1. The CDR3 totals 15 residues. Germline assignment: CDR1 SGHVS and CDR2 FQNEAQ. V was pared by 5 bases and J by 7 bases, with 10 bases of the junction left unmatched. CDR3 region: CASSARQGSYGELFF. DNA for the CDR3: TGTGCCAGCAGCGCGAGACAGGGTTCCTACGGGGAGCTGTTTTTT.

A few counts support this clone. DNA of the CDR3: TGTGCCAGCAGTTACTCGATTTTGACTAGTCAGTACTATGGCTACACCTTC. Translated, it gives CASSYSILTSQYYGYTF. The V call is TRBV6-2 or TRBV6-3, the J call TRBJ1-2; D uncertain. The CDR3 loop spans 17 amino acids. V lost 0 bases, J lost 3 bases, and 17 bases lay in between. Germline loops: CDR1 MNHEY, CDR2 SVGEGT.

The chain recombines TRBV12-3 or TRBV12-4 with TRBJ1-1, with D possibly being TRBD1 (5 bases). The CDR3 has 13 residues. The V end lost 7 bases, the J end lost 5 bases, and 14 bases lay between the germline ends. CDR3 loop: CASTDHRYTEAFF. For the CDR3, the DNA is TGTGCCAGCACCGACCACAGGTATACTGAAGCTTTCTTT.

The chain uses TRBV19 and TRBJ2-3; TRBD1 is a possible D gene (5 bases). The length of the CDR3 is 13 residues. Germline CDR1 and CDR2: LNHDA and SQIVND (reference sequence). The V and J ends lost 11 bases and 0 bases respectively, with 12 bases between them. CDR3 DNA: TGTGCCCAGACAGATCCTAGCACAGATACGCAGTATTTT. This gives the protein CAQTDPSTDTQYF. Based on the CDR3 plus reference TRBV19 and TRBJ2-3, the full variable domain is DGGITQSPKYLFRKEGQNVTLSCEQNLNHDAMYWYRQDPGQGLRLIYYSQIVNDFQKGDIAEGYSVSREKKESFPLTVTSAQKNPTAFYLCAQTDPSTDTQYFGPGTRLTVL.

The chain uses TRBV29-1 and TRBJ1-5; D gene unclear. The CDR3 spans 13 residues. Trimming removed 6 bases at V and 0 bases at J, with 9 bases between. Germline assignment: CDR1 SQVTM and CDR2 ANQGSEA. CDR3: CSVATSSNQPQHF. The CDR3 DNA follows: TGCAGCGTCGCAACCAGTAGCAATCAGCCCCAGCATTTT.

The chain is built from TRBV27 and TRBJ2-7; 7 bases map to TRBD2. Trimming at V came to 4 bases and at J to 3 bases, leaving 6 bases not matched to a gene. From germline, CDR1 is MNHEY and CDR2 SMNVEV (reference sequence). This CDR3 contains 14 residues. CDR3 DNA sequence: TGTGCCAGCAGTTCCCTGACTAGCCGCTACGAGCAGTACTTC. It codes for CASSSLTSRYEQYF.

The chain uses TRBV3-1 (or the pseudogene TRBV3-2) and TRBJ1-2; D is possibly TRBD1 (6 bases). Trimming removed 0 bases at V and 2 bases at J, with 13 bases between. This CDR3 is built from 16 residues. Germline V CDR1 and CDR2: LGHDT, YNNKEL (reference sequence). The CDR3 loop is CASSQDLGQGNYGYTF. In DNA form, the CDR3 reads TGTGCCAGCAGCCAAGATTTAGGGCAGGGGAACTATGGCTACACCTTC.

This clone was seen once. The gene calls are TRBV2 and TRBJ2-1, with 8 bases lining up with TRBD2. CDR1 is SNHLY, CDR2 FYNNEI, per germline. The CDR3 sequence is 15 residues long. V shed 6 bases and J 8 bases; nucleotides not matched to a gene: 12. The chain's CDR3 is CASSRSLGGAYEQFF. The CDR3 DNA follows: TGTGCCAGCAGCCGCAGTCTCGGGGGGGCCTATGAGCAGTTCTTC. The variable domain in full, completed from reference TRBV2 and TRBJ2-1, reads EPEVTQTPSHQVTQMGQEVILRCVPISNHLYFYWYRQILGQKVEFLVSFYNNEISEKSEIFDDQFSVERPDGSNFTLKIRSTKLEDSAMYFCASSRSLGGAYEQFFGPGTRLTVL.

V and J are TRBV19 and TRBJ1-5; D possibly corresponds to TRBD1 (5 bases). Germline V gene lookup returns CDR1 LNHDA and CDR2 SQIVND (reference sequence). CDR3 size: 15 residues. V shed 6 bases and J shed 5 bases, with 17 bases lying between them. In DNA form, the CDR3 reads TGTGCCAGTAGACCAGCCCGGGACGGCTATCAGCCCCAGCATTTT. Its translation is CASRPARDGYQPQHF.

The CDR3 loop reads CASSDFPHFNKFQGIGTEAFF. In nucleotides, the CDR3 is TGTGCCAGCAGTGACTTTCCGCACTTCAATAAGTTCCAGGGAATTGGGACTGAAGCTTTCTTT. This chain links TRBV27 with TRBJ1-1, with a weak D call TRBD1 (5 bases). Germline loops: CDR1 MNHEY, CDR2 SMNVEV (reference sequence). This CDR3 has 21 amino acids. The V end lost 5 bases, the J end lost 5 bases, and 36 bases lay between the germline ends.

Only one count was recorded for this clone. V usage is TRBV10-3 and J usage is TRBJ1-3; possible D gene TRBD1, 6 bases. V was pared by 6 bases and J by 1 base, with 25 bases between. The CDR3 has 19 residues. The germline V gene has CDR1 ENHRY and CDR2 SYGVKD. The CDR3 DNA reads TGTGCCATCAGCGCCAAGTTTAATACGACAGGCAGGTCTGGAAACACCATATATTTT. Amino acids: CAISAKFNTTGRSGNTIYF.

This CDR3 reads CASSRREGGYGYTF. CDR3 bases: TGTGCCAGCAGCCGTCGCGAAGGAGGCTATGGCTACACCTTC. The chain combines TRBV27 with TRBJ1-2; D not resolved. The CDR3 length is 14 residues. Germline CDR1 reads MNHEY; CDR2 reads SMNVEV (reference sequence). Trimming removed 6 bases at V and 4 bases at J, with 15 bases between.

The rearrangement uses TRBV11-2 and TRBJ2-2; the D gene is possibly TRBD1 (6 bases). This CDR3 spans 13 amino acids. Germline V gene data show CDR1 as SGHAT and CDR2 as FQNNGV. The germline V and J ends were trimmed by 5 bases and 8 bases, with 12 bases remaining between them. The DNA for the CDR3 is TGTGCCAGCAGCCTACAGGGTTTGGGGGAGCTGTTTTTT. Its translation: CASSLQGLGELFF.

This chain joins TRBV24-1 and TRBJ2-3; perhaps D is TRBD1 or TRBD2 (6 bases each). The CDR3 is made up of 14 amino acids. The germline V gene has CDR1 KGHDR and CDR2 SFDVKD. V was trimmed by 5 bases and J by 6 bases, leaving 14 bases between them. The CDR3 reads CATSGSGAGDTQYF. CDR3 sequence (DNA): TGTGCCACCAGTGGTTCGGGGGCGGGCGATACGCAGTATTTT.

This sequence joins TRBV28 and TRBJ2-1, with D possibly being TRBD1 or TRBD2 (5 bases each). Trimming removed 6 bases at V and 5 bases at J, with 23 bases between. The CDR3 is 17 residues long. CDR1 is MDHEN, CDR2 SYDVKM, per germline. The chain's CDR3 is CASRPHRGLPPHNEQFF. The CDR3 DNA reads as TGTGCCAGCAGACCCCACCGGGGCCTCCCGCCCCACAATGAGCAGTTCTTC.